This record covers a single T cell receptor beta chain. What this receptor recognizes is not known. No much larger clonotype is one base removed from it; base qualities were not supplied. This specimen belongs to a study of control samples from healthy donors and cancer patients (dated by TCRdb to 2020 to 2022). Trimming removed 7 bases from V and 2 bases from J; the gene matches leave 9 bases unexplained. The cysteine opens and the phenylalanine closes a CDR3 of 17 amino acids. Only the CDR3 portion is preserved as DNA: 51 bases, with reading frame beginning at the first base. Via the germline V gene, CDR1 is SGHRS and CDR2 YFSETQ. Preparation of the library involved the immunoSEQ multiplex PCR assay. This is the immuneACCESS table as TCRdb keeps it, with only in-frame sequences that have V and J called. A part of the clones is gone; compared with another copy, unresolved V genes explain less than half, and the rest is unexplained. Recorded for this sample are 200,000 to 250,000 clones; just under 95% of them occurred a single time. About 1.6% of the sample is held by the ten biggest clonotypes.

This TCR was sampled from a man aged 45 to 65 in good health. Sequencing input: blood. The chain is made from TRBV5-1 and TRBJ2-1; 13 bases in the junction line up with TRBD2. The CDR3 protein sequence reads: CASGTSGDPFTYNEQFF. The sequence in DNA is TGCGCCAGCGGGACTAGCGGGGATCCTTTCACCTACAATGAGCAGTTCTTC.